The 13 T cell receptor beta chains below were found in one sample sequenced in a study of blood T cell repertoires in COVID-19. The assay was immunoSEQ multiplex PCR, and TCRdb's table has in-frame clones only and misses some. The data show about 300,000 clones, with about nine tenths seen just once and approximately 2.2% held by the top ten. Sequenced: peripheral blood. The source of these receptors is a man aged 18 to 30 with active or convalescent COVID-19.

V and J are TRBV7-9 and TRBJ2-3, with 7 positions matching TRBD2. Per the germline V gene, CDR1 is SEHNR and CDR2 is FQNEAQ (reference sequence). J was trimmed by 0 bases and V by 3 bases; bases with no gene match: 6. The CDR3 spans 16 residues. CDR3 protein: CASSLLGGRSTDTQYF. As DNA, the CDR3 is TGTGCCAGCAGCTTGCTGGGCGGGAGAAGCACAGATACGCAGTATTTT. Combining the CDR3 with reference TRBV7-9 and TRBJ2-3 gives the whole variable domain DTGVSQNPRHKITKRGQNVTFRCDPISEHNRLYWYRQTLGQGPEFLTYFQNEAQLEKSRLLSDRFSAERPKGSFSTLEIQRTEQGDSAMYLCASSLLGGRSTDTQYFGPGTRLTVL.

J is TRBJ1-6 and V is TRBV19; no clear D. This CDR3 is built from 13 residues. The V and J ends lost 5 bases and 9 bases respectively, with 11 bases between them. Germline loops: CDR1 LNHDA, CDR2 SQIVND (reference sequence). The CDR3 loop reads CASSPTEGSPLHF. DNA of the CDR3: TGTGCCAGTAGTCCCACCGAGGGTTCACCCCTCCACTTT.

The V and J genes are TRBV10-3 and TRBJ2-3; possible D gene TRBD1, 5 bases. V was shortened by 6 bases and J by 2 bases, with 12 bases between the two germline ends. The CDR3 extends over 14 amino acids. Germline V gene lookup returns CDR1 ENHRY and CDR2 SYGVKD. Written as DNA, the CDR3 is TGTGCCATCAGAGGGGTTGGGAACACAGATACGCAGTATTTT. Encoded protein: CAIRGVGNTDTQYF.

This sequence joins TRBV13 and TRBJ2-7; the D gene is possibly TRBD1 (6 bases). Trimming took 6 bases from V and 2 from J, leaving 14 bases between them. The germline CDR1 and CDR2 sequences are PRHDT and FYEKMQ (reference sequence). The CDR3 loop spans 14 amino acids. The CDR3 DNA follows: TGTGCCAGCAGACGACAGGATGGTGCCTACGAGCAGTACTTC. Encoded protein: CASRRQDGAYEQYF.

This chain connects TRBV6-1 to TRBJ2-5; possibly TRBD1 for D (6 bases). From germline, CDR1 is MNHNS and CDR2 SASEGT. The CDR3 is made up of 14 amino acids. V was shortened by 0 bases and J by 4 bases, with 9 bases between the two germline ends. CDR3 sequence reads: CASSEAGTRETQYF. The CDR3 region has the DNA TGTGCCAGCAGTGAAGCGGGGACAAGAGAGACCCAGTACTTC.

The chain's CDR3 is CASSFQGADYGYTF. In DNA, the CDR3 is TGTGCCAGCAGTTTCCAGGGGGCAGACTATGGCTACACCTTC. The V gene is TRBV27, the J gene TRBJ1-2; 8 bases are a match to TRBD1. V was clipped by 3 bases and J by 3 bases; unmatched bases: 3. This CDR3 is 14 amino acids long. Germline CDR1 reads MNHEY; CDR2 reads SMNVEV (reference sequence).

This clone came up once. The rearrangement links TRBV4-3 to TRBJ1-2; D not resolved. CDR1 is LGHNA, CDR2 YSLEER, per germline. Trimming removed 5 bases at V and 4 bases at J, with 11 bases between. There are 13 residues in the CDR3. CDR3 sequence (DNA): TGCGCCAGCAGCATCCAAGTGGCCTATGGCTACACCTTC. It is translated as CASSIQVAYGYTF.

The chain's CDR3 is CASTSPGVRPFERSDTF. CDR3 bases: TGTGCCAGCACCTCCCCCGGGGTCAGACCTTTTGAAAGATCTGACACCTTC. The chain links TRBV5-6 to TRBJ1-2; D remains unclear. The CDR3 is made up of 17 amino acids. The V end lost 6 bases, the J end lost 12 bases, and 33 bases lay between the germline ends. Germline V lookup: CDR1 SGHDT, CDR2 YYEEEE.

The chain links TRBV6-6 to TRBJ2-5; D call uncertain. The CDR3 has 14 amino acids. V was shortened by 2 bases and J by 0 bases, with 7 bases between the two germline ends. Per the germline V gene, CDR1 is MNHNY and CDR2 is SVGAGI (reference sequence). The CDR3 nucleotides are TGTGCCAGCAGTTACGTGGCCAACCAAGAGACCCAGTACTTC. This codes for CASSYVANQETQYF.

In its sample, this clone was seen a few times. The chain carries TRBV18 and TRBJ2-2, with D possibly TRBD2 on 5 matching bases. Trimming took 0 bases from V and 5 from J, leaving 13 bases between them. The germline CDR1 and CDR2 sequences are KGHSH and LQKENI. The CDR3 is 16 residues long. This CDR3 reads CASSPPFGEGTGELFF. In DNA, the CDR3 is TGTGCCAGCTCACCACCGTTCGGGGAAGGGACCGGGGAGCTGTTTTTT.

This clone has a handful of counts. The V call is TRBV9, the J call TRBJ2-6; 9 bases map to TRBD1. CDR1 SGDLS and CDR2 YYNGEE come from the germline V gene. Losses at the gene ends were 2 bases for V and 4 bases for J; bases not matched to a gene: 4. This CDR3 is built from 16 residues. CDR3: CASSVDRGGGANVLTF. CDR3 in DNA: TGTGCCAGCAGCGTGGACAGGGGCGGAGGGGCCAACGTCCTGACTTTC. The whole variable domain, filled in from reference TRBV9 and TRBJ2-6, reads DSGVTQTPKHLITATGQRVTLRCSPRSGDLSVYWYQQSLDQGLQFLIQYYNGEERAKGNILERFSAQQFPDLHSELNLSSLELGDSALYFCASSVDRGGGANVLTFGAGSRLTVL.

CDR3 in DNA: TGTGCCAGCAGTGCCCGGACAGACTACAATGAGCAGTTCTTC. Protein: CASSARTDYNEQFF. The chain links TRBV25-1 to TRBJ2-1; TRBD1 is a possible D gene (6 bases). CDR3 length: 14 residues. Trimming shortened V by 4 bases and J by 3 bases, and 10 bases separated the two germline ends. Germline CDR1 MGHDK, CDR2 SYGVNS.

This clone came up a few times. For the CDR3, the DNA is TGTGCCAGCAGTTACTCAGGGACTAGCGCAGATACGCAGTATTTT. It yields the protein CASSYSGTSADTQYF. The chain links TRBV6-5 to TRBJ2-3; TRBD2 agrees at 10 bases. Germline V lookup: CDR1 MNHEY, CDR2 SVGAGI. The CDR3 has 15 residues. V shed 0 bases and J 4 bases; nucleotides not matched to a gene: 1.